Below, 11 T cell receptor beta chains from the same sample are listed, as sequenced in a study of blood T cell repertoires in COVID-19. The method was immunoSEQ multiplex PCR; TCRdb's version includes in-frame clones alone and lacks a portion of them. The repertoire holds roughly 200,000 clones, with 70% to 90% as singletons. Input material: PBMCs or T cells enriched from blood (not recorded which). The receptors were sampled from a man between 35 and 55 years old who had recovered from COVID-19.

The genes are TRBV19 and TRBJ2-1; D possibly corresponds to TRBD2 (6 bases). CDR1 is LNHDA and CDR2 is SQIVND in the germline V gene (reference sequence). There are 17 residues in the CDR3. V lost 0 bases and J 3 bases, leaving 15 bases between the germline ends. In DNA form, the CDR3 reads TGTGCCAGTAGTATAGATCTCGGGGGAGGAAACTACAATGAGCAGTTCTTC. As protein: CASSIDLGGGNYNEQFF.

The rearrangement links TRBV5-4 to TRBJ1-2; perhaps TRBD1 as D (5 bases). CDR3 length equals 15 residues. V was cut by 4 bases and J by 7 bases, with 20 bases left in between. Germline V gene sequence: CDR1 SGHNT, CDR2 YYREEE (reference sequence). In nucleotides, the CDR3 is TGTGCCAGCAGCCAAGAGGATGGGCAGGGAGGTGGCTACACCTTC. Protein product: CASSQEDGQGGGYTF.

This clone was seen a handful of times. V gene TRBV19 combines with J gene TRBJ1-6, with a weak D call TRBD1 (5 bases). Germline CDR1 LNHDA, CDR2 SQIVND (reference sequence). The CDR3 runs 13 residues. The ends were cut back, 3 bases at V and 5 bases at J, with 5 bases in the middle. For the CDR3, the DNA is TGTGCCAGTAGTATGACAGATAATTCACCCCTCCACTTT. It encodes CASSMTDNSPLHF.

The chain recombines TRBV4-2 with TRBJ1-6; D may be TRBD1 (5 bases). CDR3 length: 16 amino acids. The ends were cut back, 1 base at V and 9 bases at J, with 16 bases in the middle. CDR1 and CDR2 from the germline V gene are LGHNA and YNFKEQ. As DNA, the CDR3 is TGTGCCAGCAGCCAAGCGGCTGCGGGGCTTGGTTCACCCCTCCACTTT. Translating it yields CASSQAAAGLGSPLHF.

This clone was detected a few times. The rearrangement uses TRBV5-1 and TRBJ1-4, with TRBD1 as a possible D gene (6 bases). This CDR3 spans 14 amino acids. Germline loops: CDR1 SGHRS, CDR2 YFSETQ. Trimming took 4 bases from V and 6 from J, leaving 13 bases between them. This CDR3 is CASSPTGDDEKLFF. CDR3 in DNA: TGCGCCAGCAGCCCGACAGGTGATGATGAAAAACTGTTTTTT.

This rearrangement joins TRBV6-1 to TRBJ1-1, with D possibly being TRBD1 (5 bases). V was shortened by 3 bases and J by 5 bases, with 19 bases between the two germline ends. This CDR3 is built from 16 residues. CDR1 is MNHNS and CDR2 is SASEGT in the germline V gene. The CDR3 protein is CASSDGGARGRTEAFF. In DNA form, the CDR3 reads TGTGCCAGCAGTGATGGTGGGGCGCGGGGGAGGACTGAAGCTTTCTTT.

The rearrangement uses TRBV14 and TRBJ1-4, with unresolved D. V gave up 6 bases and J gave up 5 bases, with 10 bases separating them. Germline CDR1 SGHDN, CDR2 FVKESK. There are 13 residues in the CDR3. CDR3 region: CASSKDSNEKLFF. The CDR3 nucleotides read TGTGCCAGCAGTAAGGACTCAAATGAAAAACTGTTTTTT.

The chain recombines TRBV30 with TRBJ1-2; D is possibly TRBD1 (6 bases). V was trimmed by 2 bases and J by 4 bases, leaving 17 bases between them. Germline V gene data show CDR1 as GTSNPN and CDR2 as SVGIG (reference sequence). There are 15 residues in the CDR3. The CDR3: CAWSRGQGPFYGYTF. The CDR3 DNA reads TGTGCCTGGAGTCGGGGCCAGGGGCCTTTCTATGGCTACACCTTC.

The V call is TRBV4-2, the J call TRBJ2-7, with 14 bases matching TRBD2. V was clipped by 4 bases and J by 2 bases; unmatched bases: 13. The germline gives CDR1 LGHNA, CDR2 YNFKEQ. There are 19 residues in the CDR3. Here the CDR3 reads CASSLKHPGLAGVAYEQYF. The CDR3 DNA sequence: TGTGCCAGCAGCCTAAAGCACCCGGGACTAGCGGGAGTGGCCTACGAGCAGTACTTC.

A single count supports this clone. The DNA of the CDR3 is TGTGCCAGCAGCTCAGCAGCGGGGGGAACCTACGAGCAGTACTTC. Its protein is CASSSAAGGTYEQYF. This chain connects TRBV7-6 to TRBJ2-7; 9 nucleotides match TRBD2. The CDR3 totals 15 residues. V shed 4 bases and J 2 bases; nucleotides not matched to a gene: 6. The V gene's germline CDR1 is SGHVS and CDR2 FNYEAQ.

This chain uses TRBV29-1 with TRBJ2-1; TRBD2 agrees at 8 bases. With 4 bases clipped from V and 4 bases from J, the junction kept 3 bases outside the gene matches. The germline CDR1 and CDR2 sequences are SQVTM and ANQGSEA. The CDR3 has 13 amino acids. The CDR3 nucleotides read TGCAGCGTTGGAGGCGGGGGGTACAATGAGCAGTTCTTC. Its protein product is CSVGGGGYNEQFF.